The 20 T cell receptor beta chains below all came from one sample that was sequenced in a study of cytomegalovirus exposure and HLA in healthy donors. 60 Vbeta and 13 Jbeta primers were used in PCR. Profiled with immunoSEQ multiplex PCR; TCRdb holds only in-frame clones, not every one. The record lists roughly 100,000 clones, of which the ten most abundant hold less than 4.5%. The sample was PBMCs. These receptor sequences come from a man aged 40-49 years in good health and CMV-seronegative.

The V and J genes are TRBV9 and TRBJ2-2; 7 bases agree with TRBD1. V lost 0 bases and J lost 6; bases outside the gene matches: 5. Germline V CDR1 and CDR2: SGDLS, YYNGEE. The CDR3 covers 15 residues. The CDR3 loop reads CASSVEGGASGELFF. For the CDR3, the DNA is TGTGCCAGCAGCGTAGAAGGGGGCGCTTCCGGGGAGCTGTTTTTT. The whole variable domain, remainder taken from reference TRBV9 and TRBJ2-2, is DSGVTQTPKHLITATGQRVTLRCSPRSGDLSVYWYQQSLDQGLQFLIQYYNGEERAKGNILERFSAQQFPDLHSELNLSSLELGDSALYFCASSVEGGASGELFFGEGSRLTVL.

The chain combines TRBV7-9 with TRBJ1-2, with 7 nucleotides matching TRBD1. The CDR3 loop spans 16 amino acids. The V gene end was trimmed by 3 bases and the J gene end by 6 bases; junction bases not matched to a gene: 13. Germline CDR1 SEHNR, CDR2 FQNEAQ (reference sequence). CDR3: CASSFNLDREEDGYTF. In nucleotides, the CDR3 is TGTGCCAGCAGCTTCAACCTAGACAGGGAGGAAGATGGCTACACCTTC.

This chain joins TRBV28 and TRBJ1-2; 7 nucleotides agree with TRBD1. The J segment lost 2 bases and the V segment lost 0 bases, leaving 9 bases of the junction unmatched. The CDR3 covers 17 residues. Germline CDR1 reads MDHEN; CDR2 reads SYDVKM. The CDR3 DNA sequence: TGTGCCAGCAGTTTATGGGTCCTGACAGGGCCGAACTATGGCTACACCTTC. This codes for CASSLWVLTGPNYGYTF.

The chain joins TRBV18 to TRBJ2-6, with TRBD1 matching over 7 bases. CDR1 and CDR2 (germline): KGHSH, LQKENI. CDR3 length: 18 residues. Trimming removed 3 bases from V and 0 bases from J; junction bases left unmatched: 8. The CDR3 is CASSPRTGIDSGANVLTF. The CDR3 coding sequence is TGTGCCAGCTCACCTAGGACAGGAATTGACTCTGGGGCCAACGTCCTGACTTTC.

This rearrangement joins TRBV19 to TRBJ2-1, with 8 bases fitting TRBD2. V lost 9 bases to trimming and J lost 5 bases; unmatched junction nucleotides: 9. Germline loops: CDR1 LNHDA, CDR2 SQIVND (reference sequence). The CDR3 sequence is 14 residues long. DNA for the CDR3: TGTGCCAGCCGACGGGAGGGCCGGCACAATGAGCAGTTCTTC. Translated, it gives CASRREGRHNEQFF.

This chain uses TRBV7-2 with TRBJ1-1, with no clear D. Trimming took 1 base from V and 1 from J, leaving 10 bases between them. Per the germline V gene, CDR1 is SGHTA and CDR2 is FQGNSA. This CDR3 comprises 15 residues. CDR3 sequence: CASSLEAATNTEAFF. The CDR3 DNA follows: TGTGCCAGCAGCTTAGAGGCGGCGACGAACACTGAAGCTTTCTTT.

This chain's CDR3 is CASSDPREFNYGYTF. The CDR3 DNA is TGTGCCAGCAGCGACCCCAGGGAATTTAACTATGGCTACACCTTC. The chain links TRBV5-6 to TRBJ1-2; possible D gene TRBD1, 5 bases. The germline V gene has CDR1 SGHDT and CDR2 YYEEEE. Trimming took off 4 bases at V and 1 base at J, with 14 bases between the two ends. This CDR3 is built from 15 residues.

The chain has TRBV5-8 and TRBJ2-5; D is undetermined. The length of the CDR3 is 12 residues. The V gene lost 1 base and the J gene lost 5 bases, with 6 bases spanning the gap. Germline V gene sequence: CDR1 SGHTS, CDR2 YDEGEE. The DNA for the CDR3 is TGTGCCAGCAGCTTGCAGTTTGAGACCCAGTACTTC. It specifies CASSLQFETQYF.

The rearrangement uses TRBV7-6 and TRBJ2-7; weak D call: TRBD2 (5 bases). Deletions cut 1 base from V and 7 bases from J, with 11 bases between. The germline V gene encodes CDR1 SGHVS and CDR2 FNYEAQ. This CDR3 comprises 13 residues. CDR3 in DNA: TGTGCCAGCAGCTTAGAGAGAGGGCGGGAGCAGTACTTC. This gives the protein CASSLERGREQYF. Looking up the rest from reference TRBV7-6 and TRBJ2-7 gives the full variable domain: GAGVSQSPRYKVTKRGQDVALRCDPISGHVSLYWYRQALGQGPEFLTYFNYEAQQDKSGLPNDRFSAERPEGSISTLTIQRTEQRDSAMYRCASSLERGREQYFGPGTRLTVT.

Worth noting for this clone: Other DNA sequences from this sample encode an identical CDR3 as well. This chain joins TRBV9 and TRBJ2-7; 10 bases fit TRBD1. CDR1 and CDR2 (germline): SGDLS, YYNGEE. CDR3 length equals 15 residues. Trimming at V came to 0 bases and at J to 3 bases, leaving 3 bases not matched to a gene. DNA for the CDR3: TGTGCCAGCAGCGTAGGGGGACAGGGGTTCTACGAGCAGTACTTC. Protein sequence: CASSVGGQGFYEQYF.

V and J are TRBV6-5 and TRBJ1-2; 8 bases match TRBD1. This CDR3 contains 14 residues. Germline V gene data show CDR1 as MNHEY and CDR2 as SVGAGI. V was clipped by 2 bases and J by 4 bases; unmatched bases: 3. DNA of the CDR3: TGTGCCAGCAGTTACCAGGGGGCGGGCTATGGCTACACCTTC. It codes for CASSYQGAGYGYTF.

V is TRBV5-1 and J is TRBJ2-7; TRBD2 agrees at 9 bases. The CDR3 is 16 amino acids. Unmatched junction bases numbered 8, after V lost 0 bases and J lost 4 bases. Per germline, CDR1 SGHRS and CDR2 YFSETQ. The CDR3 sequence: CASSLVSSGTLYEQYF. In DNA form, the CDR3 reads TGCGCCAGCAGCTTGGTTTCTAGCGGGACACTTTACGAGCAGTACTTC.

In DNA form, the CDR3 reads TGTGCCAGCAGTCGGGACTCCCCGGGCACTGAAGCTTTCTTT. It specifies CASSRDSPGTEAFF. The chain is built from TRBV6-5 and TRBJ1-1, with a weak D call TRBD1 (5 bases). V was trimmed by 5 bases and J by 4 bases, leaving 14 bases between them. The CDR3 is 14 residues long. Germline V CDR1 and CDR2: MNHEY, SVGAGI.

The chain employs TRBV4-3 and TRBJ2-3; tentatively, D is TRBD2 (5 bases). Trimming took off 1 base at V and 6 bases at J, with 20 bases between the two ends. The CDR3 length is 17 residues. The V gene's germline CDR1 is LGHNA and CDR2 YSLEER. The CDR3 loop reads CASSQVAVGEAMDTQYF. The CDR3 nucleotides are TGCGCCAGCAGCCAAGTAGCCGTGGGAGAGGCGATGGATACGCAGTATTTT.

The chain links TRBV10-2 to TRBJ1-5; a possible D gene is TRBD1 (5 bases). Germline assignment: CDR1 WSHSY and CDR2 SAAADI. The CDR3 runs to 14 residues. V gave up 6 bases and J gave up 6 bases, with 15 bases separating them. The CDR3 loop reads CASSPVQGGQPQHF. In DNA, the CDR3 is TGCGCCAGCAGCCCCGTTCAGGGCGGTCAGCCCCAGCATTTT.

The J gene is TRBJ2-7, the V gene TRBV7-9; 7 bases align to TRBD1. The CDR3 has 15 residues. Germline trimming cut 5 bases from V and 5 bases from J; bases unmatched to any gene: 12. The V gene's germline CDR1 is SEHNR and CDR2 FQNEAQ (reference sequence). CDR3 bases: TGTGCCAGCAGCCACCGACAGGGTATCGTGGACGAGCAGTACTTC. It translates to CASSHRQGIVDEQYF.

The chain couples TRBV7-9 to TRBJ2-2, with D tentatively TRBD2 (5 bases). V gave up 5 bases and J gave up 0 bases, with 16 bases separating them. Germline assignment: CDR1 SEHNR and CDR2 FQNEAQ (reference sequence). This CDR3 has 17 amino acids. CDR3 protein: CASSPDLGLTNTGELFF. The CDR3 DNA follows: TGTGCCAGCAGCCCCGACCTAGGACTTACGAACACCGGGGAGCTGTTTTTT.

The rearrangement joins TRBV30 to TRBJ2-7, with 9 bases identical to TRBD1. V lost 2 bases and J lost 6; bases outside the gene matches: 11. CDR1 is GTSNPN and CDR2 is SVGIG in the germline V gene (reference sequence). The CDR3 contains 15 residues. Here the CDR3 DNA reads TGTGCCTGGAGTACCCTTGGGACAGGGTATGGCGAGCAGTACTTC. Amino acids: CAWSTLGTGYGEQYF.

The CDR3 reads CASSRQGSSTDTQYF. CDR3 bases: TGTGCCAGCAGCAGACAGGGTTCTAGCACAGATACGCAGTATTTT. This chain connects TRBV7-9 to TRBJ2-3; 7 bases align to TRBD1. This CDR3 has 15 residues. Trimming removed 5 bases from V and 0 bases from J; junction bases left unmatched: 5. Per germline, CDR1 SEHNR and CDR2 FQNEAQ (reference sequence).

The chain has TRBV11-3 and TRBJ2-5, with D tentatively TRBD2 (5 bases). The CDR3 has 14 residues. Trimming took 0 bases from V and 4 from J, leaving 9 bases between them. Germline V lookup: CDR1 SGHNT, CDR2 YENEEA. CDR3 region: CASSLDPRGETQYF. The CDR3 region has the DNA TGTGCCAGCAGCTTAGATCCCCGGGGAGAGACCCAGTACTTC.